These 18 T cell receptor beta chains originate from one sample sequenced in a study of identical twins. MiXCR, applied by TCRdb to the 5' RACE reads, yields one record per CDR3 protein. In the table there are some 500,000 distinct CDR3 sequences, approximately 15% of which are singletons. These data also featured in a second study, about yellow fever vaccine responses in identical twins.

The sequencing input was CD4+ T cells sorted from blood. These receptor sequences come from a woman aged 18 to 35 in good health.

The chain links TRBV7-9 to TRBJ2-7; 10 nucleotides agree with TRBD1. Germline loops: CDR1 SEHNR, CDR2 FQNEAQ (reference sequence). V lost 0 bases, J lost 5 bases, and 4 bases stayed unmatched. The CDR3 sequence is 15 residues long. The CDR3 DNA is TGTGCCAGCAGCTTAGCAGTGACAGGGGGCAACGAGCAGTACTTC. This codes for CASSLAVTGGNEQYF.

This sequence joins TRBV18 and TRBJ2-7; TRBD1 agrees at 9 bases. Germline CDR1 and CDR2: KGHSH and LQKENI. After removal of 5 bases from V and 0 bases from J, the junction contained 8 bases not matched to a gene. The CDR3 totals 16 residues. The CDR3, as DNA: TGTGCCAGCTCAAAACAGGGGGCAGCATCCTCCTACGAGCAGTACTTC. Encoded protein: CASSKQGAASSYEQYF.

This clonotype has only a few counts. The V call is TRBV12-3 or TRBV12-4, the J call TRBJ1-5; 10 bases map to TRBD1. J was trimmed by 6 bases and V by 4 bases; bases with no gene match: 6. This CDR3 comprises 15 residues. CDR3 loop: CASSSGQGVGQPQHF. CDR3 in DNA: TGTGCCAGCAGTTCCGGACAGGGGGTCGGTCAGCCCCAGCATTTT.

The sample holds a few counts of this clonotype. This chain links TRBV27 with TRBJ2-7, with unresolved D. The germline CDR1 and CDR2 sequences are MNHEY and SMNVEV (reference sequence). The CDR3 is 15 amino acids. V was clipped by 2 bases and J by 3 bases, with 14 bases between them. CDR3 coding DNA: TGTGCCAGCAGTTTAAGGCAGAATACTTACTACGAGCAGTACTTC. Amino acid sequence: CASSLRQNTYYEQYF.

J is TRBJ1-2 and V is TRBV12-3 or TRBV12-4; 7 bases match TRBD1. The CDR3 length is 12 residues. Losses at the gene ends were 7 bases for V and 4 bases for J; bases not matched to a gene: 3. The CDR3 DNA is TGTGCCAGCAATGACAGGGCCTATGGCTACACCTTC. This gives the protein CASNDRAYGYTF.

This clonotype was counted a few times. This chain joins TRBV2 and TRBJ2-5; 11 bases align to TRBD2. Germline V gene sequence: CDR1 SNHLY, CDR2 FYNNEI. V dropped 5 bases and J dropped 2; count of bases not matched to a gene: 4. The CDR3 has 15 amino acids. The CDR3, as DNA: TGTGCCAGCAGTTTTAGACTAGCGGGACAAGAGACCCAGTACTTC. Translation gives CASSFRLAGQETQYF.

This clonotype came up many times. This sequence joins TRBV29-1 and TRBJ1-2, with D maybe TRBD1 (5 bases). The ends were cut back, 4 bases at V and 2 bases at J, with 14 bases in the middle. CDR1 and CDR2 (germline): SQVTM, ANQGSEA. The length of the CDR3 is 14 residues. CDR3 in DNA: TGCAGCGTTGGTCAGGAAAAGGGGAACTATGGCTACACCTTC. Its translation: CSVGQEKGNYGYTF.

The chain couples TRBV28 to TRBJ2-2, with 8 positions matching TRBD2. CDR3 length: 15 amino acids. Trimming removed 5 bases from V and 9 bases from J; junction bases left unmatched: 11. Looked up from germline, CDR1 is MDHEN and CDR2 is SYDVKM. The CDR3 region has the DNA TGTGCCAGCAGTGGACGGGAGGGCCGGAAACGGGAGCTGTTTTTT. Translating gives CASSGREGRKRELFF.

The rearrangement links TRBV5-1 to TRBJ2-7; D perhaps matches TRBD1 (5 bases). There are 15 residues in the CDR3. Germline V CDR1 and CDR2: SGHRS, YFSETQ. The ends were cut back, 4 bases at V and 2 bases at J, with 16 bases in the middle. The DNA of the CDR3 is TGCGCCAGCAGCCTATTATTGACAGACGCCTACGAGCAGTACTTC. Protein product: CASSLLLTDAYEQYF.

The V and J genes are TRBV18 and TRBJ2-1; TRBD1 matches 8 bases. V trimming: 3 bases; J trimming: 7 bases; junction bases outside the gene matches: 8. Germline lookup yields CDR1 KGHSH and CDR2 LQKENI. The CDR3 runs 15 residues. CDR3 loop: CASSPPDRAGNEQFF. CDR3 DNA: TGTGCCAGCTCACCGCCGGACAGGGCGGGTAATGAGCAGTTCTTC.

This clonotype has only a few counts. The chain's CDR3 is CASSQGGLPLEQFF. The CDR3, as DNA: TGTGCCAGCAGCCAAGGAGGGCTCCCCCTTGAGCAGTTCTTC. V usage is TRBV14 and J usage is TRBJ2-1; tentatively, D is TRBD2 (5 bases). The germline CDR1 and CDR2 sequences are SGHDN and FVKESK. Trimming stripped 1 base from V and 9 bases from J, with 13 bases between. The CDR3 spans 14 residues.

Many counts were recorded for this clonotype. J is TRBJ2-2 and V is TRBV6-2 or TRBV6-3, with 9 bases matching TRBD1. The CDR3 extends over 15 amino acids. Looked up from germline, CDR1 is MNHEY and CDR2 is SVGEGT. The V gene end was trimmed by 6 bases and the J gene end by 0 bases; junction bases not matched to a gene: 2. The CDR3 loop is CASRRQGANTGELFF. CDR3 DNA: TGTGCCAGCAGGCGACAGGGGGCGAACACCGGGGAGCTGTTTTTT.

This clonotype has just a few counts. V gene TRBV2 combines with J gene TRBJ2-7; TRBD2 matches at 13 bases. The CDR3 is 15 residues long. Germline CDR1 reads SNHLY; CDR2 reads FYNNEI. Unmatched junction bases numbered 0, after V lost 3 bases and J lost 1 base. CDR3 nucleotides: TGTGCCAGCAGTGAGACTAGCGGGAGGTCCTACGAGCAGTACTTC. This codes for CASSETSGRSYEQYF. Combining the CDR3 with reference TRBV2 and TRBJ2-7 gives the whole variable domain EPEVTQTPSHQVTQMGQEVILRCVPISNHLYFYWYRQILGQKVEFLVSFYNNEISEKSEIFDDQFSVERPDGSNFTLKIRSTKLEDSAMYFCASSETSGRSYEQYFGPGTRLTVT.

This clonotype was observed a handful of times. The CDR3 here is CASVSLSRTGELFF. CDR3 DNA sequence: TGTGCCAGCGTATCCCTCTCGAGGACCGGGGAGCTGTTTTTT. The gene calls are TRBV7-9 and TRBJ2-2; no definite D call. Germline V gene sequence: CDR1 SEHNR, CDR2 FQNEAQ (reference sequence). V lost 8 bases to trimming and J lost 5 bases, with 15 bases between them. This CDR3 region has 14 residues.

This clonotype was detected only a few times. The chain employs TRBV20-1 and TRBJ2-1; D perhaps matches TRBD2 (6 bases). The CDR3 runs to 16 residues. Trimming pared 0 bases from V and 0 bases from J, leaving 12 bases between. The germline CDR1 and CDR2 sequences are DFQATT and SNEGSKA (reference sequence). CDR3 residues: CSARDFLATSYNEQFF. CDR3 nucleotide sequence: TGCAGTGCTAGAGATTTCCTAGCGACCTCCTACAATGAGCAGTTCTTC.

This clonotype was detected ten times or more. The V call is TRBV7-2, the J call TRBJ2-1, with unresolved D. V was cut by 2 bases and J by 7 bases, with 9 bases left in between. The CDR3 sequence is 13 residues long. Germline V gives CDR1 SGHTA, CDR2 FQGNSA. The CDR3 nucleotides are TGTGCCAGCAGCTTATTTCTGGGAAATGAGCAGTTCTTC. Amino acids: CASSLFLGNEQFF.

The table lists this clonotype with many counts. The gene calls are TRBV5-1 and TRBJ2-3; D unresolved. The CDR3 length is 12 residues. The V gene lost 1 base and the J gene lost 6 bases, with 6 bases spanning the gap. Germline loops: CDR1 SGHRS, CDR2 YFSETQ. CDR3 protein: CASSLFMDTQYF. Here the CDR3 DNA reads TGCGCCAGCAGCTTGTTTATGGATACGCAGTATTTT.

The chain recombines TRBV6-1 with TRBJ2-3, with a weak D call TRBD2 (5 bases). Germline values: CDR1 MNHNS, CDR2 SASEGT. The CDR3 loop spans 16 amino acids. V gave up 1 base and J gave up 1 base, with 12 bases separating them. CDR3 sequence (DNA): TGTGCCAGCAGTGAAGTCTTAGGACTCCGCACAGATACGCAGTATTTT. Protein product: CASSEVLGLRTDTQYF.